The 26 T cell receptor beta chains reported below all come from one sample, sequenced in a study of persistence of HIV-infected CD4 T cells. Cells were stimulated with CMV-infected fibroblast lysates at 8.5 to 10 ug/mL. Sorting selected CD4+ T cells upregulating both CD40 ligand and CD69. For these receptors, no antigen is known. The immunoSEQ assay was version 4, run in survey mode. Using immunoSEQ multiplex PCR, the repertoire was profiled, and TCRdb retains in-frame clones only, with some absent. The sample holds some 21,000 clones; more than 75% are singletons and the top ten take roughly 7.1%. Sequencing was performed on CD4+ T cells sorted from PBMCs after approximately 19-hour stimulation, taken from a patient who received antiretroviral therapy. The receptors stem from an adult man with HIV who was CMV-seropositive.

The V gene is TRBV7-2, the J gene TRBJ1-1; 7 bases match TRBD1. Germline V gene lookup returns CDR1 SGHTA and CDR2 FQGNSA. This CDR3 has 14 amino acids. V shed 6 bases and J 1 base; nucleotides not matched to a gene: 5. CDR3 nucleotide sequence: TGTGCCAGCAGGTCACAGGGGAAGAACACTGAAGCTTTCTTT. It is translated as CASRSQGKNTEAFF.

The chain employs TRBV3-1 (or the pseudogene TRBV3-2) and TRBJ1-1, with D uncertain. The CDR3 extends over 16 amino acids. Germline assignment: CDR1 LGHDT and CDR2 YNNKEL (reference sequence). The V and J ends lost 0 bases and 0 bases respectively, with 11 bases between them. The DNA of the CDR3 is TGTGCCAGCAGCCAAGATCTGGTTCGGGTGAACACTGAAGCTTTCTTT. Translation gives CASSQDLVRVNTEAFF.

CDR3 sequence: CASSAQGSNEQFF. The DNA for the CDR3 is TGTGCCAGCAGCGCACAGGGGAGCAATGAGCAGTTCTTC. The chain recombines TRBV5-4 with TRBJ2-1, with 7 bases matching TRBD1. Germline V gene data show CDR1 as SGHNT and CDR2 as YYREEE (reference sequence). After removal of 4 bases from V and 6 bases from J, the junction contained 4 bases not matched to a gene. The CDR3 has 13 amino acids.

This clone was detected only once. The chain combines TRBV28 with TRBJ1-5; 7 nucleotides match TRBD1. Germline CDR1 is MDHEN and CDR2 is SYDVKM. The CDR3 contains 14 residues. J gave up 4 bases and V 11 bases, and 11 bases lay outside the gene matches. CDR3 region: CASQQAGGNQPQHF. In DNA, the CDR3 is TGTGCCTCCCAGCAGGCAGGGGGAAATCAGCCCCAGCATTTT. The variable domain in full, with the rest retrieved from reference TRBV28 and TRBJ1-5, is DVKVTQSSRYLVKRTGEKVFLECVQDMDHENMFWYRQDPGLGLRLIYFSYDVKMKEKGDIPEGYSVSREKKERFSLILESASTNQTSMYLCASQQAGGNQPQHFGDGTRLSIL.

The chain carries TRBV27 and TRBJ2-3, with 7 bases lining up with TRBD1. The V gene end was trimmed by 4 bases and the J gene end by 0 bases; junction bases not matched to a gene: 4. The CDR3 is 15 residues long. Looked up from germline, CDR1 is MNHEY and CDR2 is SMNVEV (reference sequence). The CDR3 region has the DNA TGTGCCAGCAGTTATAAGGGACAGAGCACAGATACGCAGTATTTT. This translates into CASSYKGQSTDTQYF.

The V gene is TRBV30, the J gene TRBJ1-1, with a weak D call TRBD1 (6 bases). Trimming removed 4 bases from V and 4 bases from J, with 16 bases in between. Per the germline V gene, CDR1 is GTSNPN and CDR2 is SVGIG (reference sequence). The CDR3 covers 14 residues. CDR3 loop: CAWTSGAGSTEAFF. Here the CDR3 DNA reads TGTGCCTGGACGTCGGGGGCCGGGAGCACTGAAGCTTTCTTT.

The chain employs TRBV24-1 and TRBJ2-3; unclear D gene. V lost 3 bases, J lost 4 bases, and 13 bases lay in between. This CDR3 region has 15 residues. CDR1 and CDR2 (germline): KGHDR, SFDVKD. In DNA, the CDR3 is TGTGCCACCAGTGATATTGGGGATTTCGCAGATACGCAGTATTTT. It yields the protein CATSDIGDFADTQYF.

V gene TRBV2 combines with J gene TRBJ1-5; possible D gene TRBD1, 6 bases. The V and J ends lost 9 bases and 3 bases respectively, with 15 bases between them. Germline values: CDR1 SNHLY, CDR2 FYNNEI. This CDR3 comprises 14 residues. CDR3: CASAWGRPNQPQHF. In DNA form, the CDR3 reads TGTGCCAGTGCCTGGGGGCGTCCCAATCAGCCCCAGCATTTT. The variable domain in full, with the rest retrieved from reference TRBV2 and TRBJ1-5, is EPEVTQTPSHQVTQMGQEVILRCVPISNHLYFYWYRQILGQKVEFLVSFYNNEISEKSEIFDDQFSVERPDGSNFTLKIRSTKLEDSAMYFCASAWGRPNQPQHFGDGTRLSIL.

V usage is TRBV18 and J usage is TRBJ1-2; weak D call: TRBD1 (5 bases). Per germline, CDR1 KGHSH and CDR2 LQKENI. The V end was cut by 3 bases, the J end by 5 bases, with 13 bases between. The CDR3 has 14 residues. CDR3 bases: TGTGCCAGCTCACCTCCAAATCAGGGATATGGCTACACCTTC. Its protein is CASSPPNQGYGYTF.

Turning to this clone: An end of the junction does not agree with germline; a read error may underlie this. CDR3 sequence: CASSDSSIARYEQYF. As DNA, the CDR3 is TGTGCCAGCAGTGACTCATCCATAGCACGCTACGAGCAGTACTTC. The rearrangement links TRBV6-5 to TRBJ2-7; unclear D gene. CDR1 MNHEY and CDR2 SVGAGI come from the germline V gene. There are 15 residues in the CDR3.

The chain carries TRBV19 and TRBJ1-6; TRBD1 agrees at 8 bases. CDR3 length equals 17 residues. CDR1 and CDR2 (germline): LNHDA, SQIVND (reference sequence). J was trimmed by 7 bases and V by 5 bases; bases with no gene match: 13. CDR3 in DNA: TGTGCCAGTAGTCCAATACAACGGGCAGGGGGCAATTCACCCCTCCACTTT. It yields the protein CASSPIQRAGGNSPLHF.

V gene TRBV5-6 combines with J gene TRBJ2-2; 8 bases align to TRBD1. Per germline, CDR1 SGHDT and CDR2 YYEEEE. The CDR3 length is 16 residues. J gave up 0 bases and V 3 bases, and 4 bases lay outside the gene matches. The CDR3 protein is CASSYDRGPNTGELFF. CDR3 nucleotide sequence: TGTGCCAGCAGCTACGACAGGGGACCGAACACCGGGGAGCTGTTTTTT.

The rearrangement links TRBV5-1 to TRBJ2-7; 10 nucleotides match TRBD2. Trimming cost V 3 bases and J 5 bases; bases outside gene matches: 8. The length of the CDR3 is 15 residues. Germline V gene lookup returns CDR1 SGHRS and CDR2 YFSETQ. In DNA form, the CDR3 reads TGCGCCAGCAGCTGCCAGCGGGGGGGGCACGACGAGCAGTACTTC. Translating gives CASSCQRGGHDEQYF.

The chain links TRBV6-1 to TRBJ1-2; D is ambiguous. V lost 2 bases and J lost 0, with 22 bases in between. The V gene's germline CDR1 is MNHNS and CDR2 SASEGT. This CDR3 comprises 19 residues. CDR3 sequence (DNA): TGTGCCAGCAGTGAAAGAGTAGCGTCCGGACTGCGCCCTAACTATGGCTACACCTTC. This sequence encodes CASSERVASGLRPNYGYTF.

The chain employs TRBV27 and TRBJ2-2; D might be TRBD2 (5 bases). V lost 3 bases, J lost 1 base, and 12 bases lay in between. The CDR3 consists of 16 residues. Germline V gives CDR1 MNHEY, CDR2 SMNVEV (reference sequence). The CDR3 region is CASSFGRVLNTGELFF. CDR3 DNA: TGTGCCAGCAGTTTTGGGCGGGTTCTGAACACCGGGGAGCTGTTTTTT.

The V call is TRBV6-6, the J call TRBJ1-1; D unresolved. Per germline, CDR1 MNHNY and CDR2 SVGAGI (reference sequence). Deletions cut 5 bases from V and 7 bases from J, with 11 bases between. The CDR3 contains 12 residues. The CDR3 DNA follows: TGTGCCAGCAGTAAGCTAGGGCTTGAAGCTTTCTTT. Translating it yields CASSKLGLEAFF.

The V call is TRBV18, the J call TRBJ2-1; D gene unclear. This CDR3 is built from 17 residues. Germline V lookup: CDR1 KGHSH, CDR2 LQKENI. V was clipped by 0 bases and J by 6 bases, with 18 bases between them. The CDR3 DNA follows: TGTGCCAGCTCACCACCCCTGGCCAGGCTCAATTCCAATGAGCAGTTCTTC. Translating it yields CASSPPLARLNSNEQFF.

The CDR3 loop reads CASSPGDVKNIQYF. As DNA, the CDR3 is TGTGCCAGTAGTCCAGGGGACGTAAAAAACATTCAGTACTTC. The V and J genes are TRBV19 and TRBJ2-4; TRBD1 is a possible D gene (6 bases). The V gene lost 5 bases and the J gene lost 4 bases, with 12 bases spanning the gap. Germline assignment: CDR1 LNHDA and CDR2 SQIVND (reference sequence). The CDR3 consists of 14 residues.

V is TRBV5-6 and J is TRBJ1-2; the D gene is possibly TRBD1 (6 bases). CDR3 length: 12 residues. The V gene's germline CDR1 is SGHDT and CDR2 YYEEEE. The V end lost 7 bases, the J end lost 2 bases, and 9 bases lay between the germline ends. The CDR3 loop is CASFQGNYGYTF. CDR3 DNA: TGTGCCAGCTTCCAGGGGAACTATGGCTACACCTTC.

The rearrangement joins TRBV15 to TRBJ2-1; 8 positions match TRBD1. Germline trimming cut 2 bases from V and 4 bases from J; bases unmatched to any gene: 16. The CDR3 is 19 amino acids. The germline V gene encodes CDR1 LNHNV and CDR2 YYDKDF (reference sequence). The CDR3 nucleotides read TGTGCCACCAGCAGAAGAACTCGACAGGGGTTGCCCCTATACAATGAGCAGTTCTTC. The encoded protein is CATSRRTRQGLPLYNEQFF.

The rearrangement joins TRBV5-1 to TRBJ1-4; 7 bases map to TRBD1. The V gene's germline CDR1 is SGHRS and CDR2 YFSETQ. V shed 0 bases and J 2 bases; nucleotides not matched to a gene: 1. CDR3 size: 15 residues. For the CDR3, the DNA is TGCGCCAGCAGCTTGGTAGGGGGCACTAATGAAAAACTGTTTTTT. Translated, it gives CASSLVGGTNEKLFF. The whole variable domain, remainder taken from reference TRBV5-1 and TRBJ1-4, is KAGVTQTPRYLIKTRGQQVTLSCSPISGHRSVSWYQQTPGQGLQFLFEYFSETQRNKGNFPGRFSGRQFSNSRSEMNVSTLELGDSALYLCASSLVGGTNEKLFFGSGTQLSVL.

V and J are TRBV2 and TRBJ2-3; unclear D gene. CDR1 and CDR2 from the germline V gene are SNHLY and FYNNEI. The CDR3 runs to 15 residues. Trimming pared 4 bases from V and 2 bases from J, leaving 13 bases between. Here the CDR3 DNA reads TGTGCCAGCAGTGGCCTCAGGCGTTCCACAGATACGCAGTATTTT. This codes for CASSGLRRSTDTQYF.

CDR3 amino acids: CSGQDREAFF. The CDR3 DNA reads as TGCAGCGGCCAGGACAGGGAAGCTTTCTTT. The chain uses TRBV29-1 and TRBJ1-1, with 7 bases that match TRBD1. The length of the CDR3 is 10 residues. In germline, CDR1 is SQVTM, CDR2 ANQGSEA. The junction had 4 bases not matched to a gene; V was cut back by 7 bases and J by 8 bases.

V gene TRBV30 combines with J gene TRBJ1-6; D unclear. Germline CDR1 and CDR2: GTSNPN and SVGIG (reference sequence). V lost 3 bases, J lost 5 bases, and 5 bases lay in between. CDR3 size: 12 residues. The CDR3 DNA sequence: TGTGCCTGGAGCGAGAATAATTCACCCCTCCACTTT. Translation: CAWSENNSPLHF.

The chain is built from TRBV18 and TRBJ1-2; the D gene is possibly TRBD1 (5 bases). Trimming removed 2 bases from V and 4 bases from J, with 8 bases in between. The CDR3 contains 13 residues. The germline V gene encodes CDR1 KGHSH and CDR2 LQKENI. The CDR3 region is CASSPSQGYGYTF. The CDR3 region has the DNA TGTGCCAGCTCACCATCGCAGGGCTATGGCTACACCTTC.

With respect to this clone: A junction boundary mismatches the germline segment, possibly from a read error. This CDR3 is also generated by other DNA sequences in the sample. The chain has TRBV5-4 and TRBJ2-2; D remains unclear. Germline V gives CDR1 SGHNT, CDR2 YYREEE (reference sequence). The CDR3 runs to 15 residues. For the CDR3, the DNA is TGCGCCAGCAGCTCGGGCCGAGACTCGACCGGGGAGCTGTTTTTT. This sequence encodes CASSSGRDSTGELFF.